A single sample gave rise to the 32 T cell receptor beta chains below, sequenced in a study of cytomegalovirus exposure and HLA in healthy donors. Researchers ran the PCR with 60 Vbeta and 13 Jbeta primers. Some clones are missing from TCRdb's copy, which holds only in-frame ones; the method was immunoSEQ multiplex PCR. The sample records about 200,000 clones, roughly four fifths being singletons. The sample was PBMCs. The source is a girl aged 2-10 years in good health and CMV-seronegative.

This clone was seen only a few times. The chain employs TRBV12-2 and TRBJ1-1; the table names TRBD1, a call not compared with the DNA. TRBV12-2 is tagged as a pseudogene. The CDR3 loop spans 10 amino acids. The CDR3 DNA is TGTGCAAGTCGACAGGCTGAAGCTTTCTTT. Translated: CASRQAEAFF.

The rearrangement uses TRBV7-9 and TRBJ2-7; 10 bases map to TRBD1. Germline values: CDR1 SEHNR, CDR2 FQNEAQ (reference sequence). The V and J ends lost 5 bases and 4 bases, in that order; junction bases with no gene match: 5. The length of the CDR3 is 14 residues. The CDR3 is CASSPGQGLYEQYF. CDR3 nucleotides: TGTGCCAGCAGCCCGGGACAGGGGTTATACGAGCAGTACTTC.

The chain employs TRBV10-3 and TRBJ1-2, with TRBD1 matching 11 bases. CDR1 is ENHRY, CDR2 SYGVKD, per germline. V shed 5 bases and J 7 bases; nucleotides not matched to a gene: 9. This CDR3 comprises 15 residues. The CDR3 region is CAISQAPGTGGGYTF. CDR3 coding DNA: TGTGCCATCAGTCAAGCTCCCGGGACAGGGGGTGGCTACACCTTC.

This clone occurred once. The V call is TRBV5-1, the J call TRBJ2-7, with D possibly matching TRBD1 (5 bases). Germline loops: CDR1 SGHRS, CDR2 YFSETQ. The V and J ends lost 0 bases and 9 bases respectively, with 19 bases between them. This CDR3 region has 15 residues. In DNA form, the CDR3 reads TGCGCCAGCAGCTTGGAAGGATTGGACCAGGGAAGGCAGTACTTC. It yields the protein CASSLEGLDQGRQYF. Full variable domain (remainder filled in from reference TRBV5-1 and TRBJ2-7): KAGVTQTPRYLIKTRGQQVTLSCSPISGHRSVSWYQQTPGQGLQFLFEYFSETQRNKGNFPGRFSGRQFSNSRSEMNVSTLELGDSALYLCASSLEGLDQGRQYFGPGTRLTVT.

In its sample, this clone was seen once. The rearrangement links TRBV2 to TRBJ1-1, with TRBD1 as a possible D gene (5 bases). CDR3 length: 12 amino acids. Trimming removed 5 bases from V and 12 bases from J, with 16 bases in between. In germline, CDR1 is SNHLY, CDR2 FYNNEI. CDR3 in DNA: TGTGCCAGCAGTAGAGAGGCCAGGGCGACTTTCTTT. Translation: CASSREARATFF.

A few counts support this clone. The V and J genes are TRBV2 and TRBJ1-2; possibly TRBD1 for D (5 bases). V lost 5 bases, J lost 7 bases, and 14 bases lay in between. Germline CDR1 is SNHLY and CDR2 is FYNNEI. CDR3 length: 13 amino acids. CDR3 sequence reads: CASSPRGNSGYTF. In DNA form, the CDR3 reads TGTGCCAGCAGTCCGCGGGGGAATAGTGGCTACACCTTC.

This chain uses TRBV9 with TRBJ2-1; 7 bases line up with TRBD1. CDR1 and CDR2 from the germline V gene are SGDLS and YYNGEE. The CDR3 is 16 amino acids. V shed 3 bases, J shed 5 bases, and the junction held 11 bases outside the gene matches. The CDR3 loop is CASSAAPGQKDNEQFF. CDR3 coding DNA: TGTGCCAGCAGCGCTGCCCCGGGACAGAAAGACAATGAGCAGTTCTTC.

The chain recombines TRBV10-3 with TRBJ1-5, with 7 positions matching TRBD1. Germline CDR1 reads ENHRY; CDR2 reads SYGVKD. The CDR3 extends over 13 amino acids. The trim removed 10 bases at V and 5 bases at J, leaving 8 bases unmatched. CDR3: CATGTAADQPQHF. The CDR3 DNA sequence: TGTGCCACCGGGACAGCCGCAGATCAGCCCCAGCATTTT.

The genes are TRBV6-5 and TRBJ2-3; unclear D gene. Germline lookup yields CDR1 MNHEY and CDR2 SVGAGI. V lost 0 bases and J lost 3, with 13 bases in between. CDR3 length equals 16 residues. CDR3 DNA sequence: TGTGCCAGCAGTTACTCGATCTTGGCCGGGACAGATACGCAGTATTTT. Protein sequence: CASSYSILAGTDTQYF.

The chain combines TRBV9 with TRBJ2-3; D unclear. V gave up 3 bases and J gave up 2 bases, with 16 bases separating them. The germline gives CDR1 SGDLS, CDR2 YYNGEE. CDR3 size: 16 residues. The CDR3 region has the DNA TGTGCCAGCAGCGGATCAGTGGCGGCCCCCACAGATACGCAGTATTTT. The encoded protein is CASSGSVAAPTDTQYF.

V gene TRBV10-2 combines with J gene TRBJ2-3; maybe TRBD1 (5 bases). With 3 bases removed from V and 5 bases from J, the gap between germline ends came to 18 bases. This CDR3 is 16 amino acids long. In germline, CDR1 is WSHSY, CDR2 SAAADI. The DNA of the CDR3 is TGCGCCAGCAGTGACCCGGACACTCCGACGGGAGATACGCAGTATTTT. It yields the protein CASSDPDTPTGDTQYF.

This clone was recorded once. At one boundary the junction diverges from the germline segment, which might be a read error. The chain uses TRBV15 and TRBJ2-6; D perhaps matches TRBD2 (6 bases). The CDR3 consists of 16 residues. Germline V lookup: CDR1 LNHNV, CDR2 YYDKDF (reference sequence). CDR3 bases: TGTGCCGCCAGCAGACGGAGGGTGGATGGGGCCAACGTCCTGACTTTC. It translates to CAASRRRVDGANVLTF.

V usage is TRBV18 and J usage is TRBJ2-5, with 11 bases that match TRBD1. The V gene end was trimmed by 2 bases and the J gene end by 7 bases; junction bases not matched to a gene: 9. Germline loops: CDR1 KGHSH, CDR2 LQKENI. CDR3 length: 16 amino acids. The chain's CDR3 is CASSPTGTGGSGTQYF. CDR3 coding DNA: TGTGCCAGCTCACCAACCGGGACAGGGGGGTCTGGGACCCAGTACTTC.

This sequence joins TRBV25-1 and TRBJ2-7; D uncertain. Per the germline V gene, CDR1 is MGHDK and CDR2 is SYGVNS. The CDR3 has 13 residues. V lost 5 bases and J lost 4, with 12 bases in between. CDR3 sequence: CASSRHSRYEQYF. CDR3 DNA sequence: TGTGCCAGCAGTCGGCACAGTAGATACGAGCAGTACTTC.

The chain uses TRBV6-5 and TRBJ2-7; possible D gene TRBD2, 5 bases. This CDR3 comprises 12 residues. Germline CDR1 MNHEY, CDR2 SVGAGI. The V gene lost 7 bases and the J gene lost 0 bases, with 7 bases spanning the gap. The CDR3 here is CASMDSSYEQYF. The CDR3 nucleotides read TGTGCCAGCATGGACTCCTCCTACGAGCAGTACTTC.

CDR3 residues: CASGLDGGKTGELFF. The CDR3 DNA reads as TGTGCTAGTGGTTTGGATGGAGGTAAAACCGGGGAGCTGTTTTTT. The chain carries TRBV12-5 and TRBJ2-2; possibly TRBD2 for D (5 bases). Trimming removed 1 base from V and 5 bases from J, with 11 bases in between. This CDR3 is 15 amino acids long. Germline V gives CDR1 LGHNT, CDR2 FRNRAP.

The chain recombines TRBV7-9 with TRBJ2-1; 14 bases match TRBD2. The germline V gene has CDR1 SEHNR and CDR2 FQNEAQ (reference sequence). The ends lost 1 base at V and 1 base at J; junction bases unmatched: 6. This CDR3 has 19 residues. DNA for the CDR3: TGTGCCAGCAGCTTAGGGACTAGCGGGGGGTTAAGGTCCTACAATGAGCAGTTCTTC. This gives the protein CASSLGTSGGLRSYNEQFF. Complete variable domain (other parts from reference TRBV7-9 and TRBJ2-1): DTGVSQNPRHKITKRGQNVTFRCDPISEHNRLYWYRQTLGQGPEFLTYFQNEAQLEKSRLLSDRFSAERPKGSFSTLEIQRTEQGDSAMYLCASSLGTSGGLRSYNEQFFGPGTRLTVL.

This rearrangement joins TRBV7-2 to TRBJ2-3; TRBD2 matches at 10 bases. CDR3 length: 16 amino acids. The junction had 7 bases not matched to a gene; V was cut back by 1 base and J by 6 bases. CDR1 is SGHTA and CDR2 is FQGNSA in the germline V gene. CDR3 sequence: CASSLESSGSWDTQYF. In DNA, the CDR3 is TGTGCCAGCAGCTTAGAGTCTAGCGGGAGTTGGGATACGCAGTATTTT.

The V gene is TRBV25-1, the J gene TRBJ2-5; 8 positions match TRBD1. The CDR3 totals 16 residues. Germline values: CDR1 MGHDK, CDR2 SYGVNS. The J segment lost 0 bases and the V segment lost 5 bases, leaving 8 bases of the junction unmatched. CDR3 amino acids: CASSHMTGVDQETQYF. The CDR3 nucleotides read TGTGCCAGCAGTCACATGACAGGGGTGGACCAAGAGACCCAGTACTTC.

The genes are TRBV7-8 and TRBJ1-3; possibly TRBD1 for D (5 bases). Between the trimmed V and J ends, which lost 5 bases and 3 bases, there was a span of 14 bases. Looked up from germline, CDR1 is SGHVS and CDR2 is FQNEAQ. The CDR3 contains 15 residues. The CDR3 here is CASSPQGGIGNTIYF. The CDR3 DNA reads TGTGCCAGCAGCCCCCAGGGAGGGATTGGAAACACCATATATTTT.

About this clone itself: The sample holds other DNA sequences that translate to the same CDR3. The V gene is TRBV29-1, the J gene TRBJ1-1, with TRBD1 matching over 9 bases. The germline V gene has CDR1 SQVTM and CDR2 ANQGSEA. V was clipped by 6 bases and J by 6 bases; unmatched bases: 8. The CDR3 is 13 amino acids. CDR3 in DNA: TGCAGCGTCACCCGGGACAGGGAGGCTGAAGCTTTCTTT. It yields the protein CSVTRDREAEAFF.

This chain uses TRBV27 with TRBJ2-3; TRBD2 matches at 13 bases. The CDR3 is 16 amino acids. Looked up from germline, CDR1 is MNHEY and CDR2 is SMNVEV (reference sequence). Trimming cost V 3 bases and J 6 bases; bases outside gene matches: 6. The CDR3: CASSFRLAGGRDTQYF. CDR3 bases: TGTGCCAGCAGTTTCCGACTAGCGGGGGGAAGGGATACGCAGTATTTT.

This sequence joins TRBV9 and TRBJ2-2, with 7 bases aligning to TRBD2. Germline lookup yields CDR1 SGDLS and CDR2 YYNGEE. There are 13 residues in the CDR3. Trimming took 3 bases from V and 5 from J; bases not matched to a gene: 1. The CDR3 DNA is TGTGCCAGCAGCGCTAGCGGTACCGGGGAGCTGTTTTTT. It specifies CASSASGTGELFF.

This chain connects TRBV4-1 to TRBJ1-1; 7 bases align to TRBD1. Losses at the gene ends were 4 bases for V and 4 bases for J; bases not matched to a gene: 15. CDR3 length: 17 amino acids. Germline-derived CDR1 and CDR2 are MGHRA and YSYEKL. CDR3 residues: CASSPRTRGRGGTEAFF. Written as DNA, the CDR3 is TGCGCCAGCAGCCCACGTACGAGGGGGCGAGGAGGCACTGAAGCTTTCTTT.

The chain links TRBV25-1 to TRBJ1-1; no firm D call. CDR1 is MGHDK, CDR2 SYGVNS, per germline. Trimming shortened V by 5 bases and J by 7 bases, and 14 bases separated the two germline ends. The CDR3 runs 13 residues. CDR3 residues: CASSYPLTSEAFF. CDR3 sequence (DNA): TGTGCCAGCAGTTACCCCCTCACAAGTGAAGCTTTCTTT.

V and J are TRBV6-6 and TRBJ1-2, with D perhaps matching TRBD1 (5 bases). CDR1 is MNHNY, CDR2 SVGAGI, per germline (reference sequence). This CDR3 is built from 13 residues. V was clipped by 7 bases and J by 1 base, with 10 bases between them. The CDR3 sequence: CASKKQVNYGYTF. CDR3 coding DNA: TGTGCCAGCAAAAAACAGGTTAACTATGGCTACACCTTC.

The DNA for the CDR3 is TGTGCCAGCAGCTTATCGGCTAGCGGGGTATACAATGAGCAGTTCTTC. It specifies CASSLSASGVYNEQFF. The rearrangement links TRBV13 to TRBJ2-1; 9 positions match TRBD2. CDR1 and CDR2 from the germline V gene are PRHDT and FYEKMQ (reference sequence). CDR3 length equals 16 residues. V was pared by 2 bases and J by 4 bases, with 6 bases of the junction left unmatched.

This clone was observed a few times. This chain links TRBV4-1 with TRBJ2-6, with unresolved D. V was cut by 1 base and J by 0 bases, with 4 bases left in between. Germline V gene data show CDR1 as MGHRA and CDR2 as YSYEKL. This CDR3 comprises 15 residues. DNA for the CDR3: TGCGCCAGCAGCCAAGTCTCCTCTGGGGCCAACGTCCTGACTTTC. Translating gives CASSQVSSGANVLTF.

The chain combines TRBV5-6 with TRBJ1-3; tentative D call: TRBD1 (5 bases). V was cut by 4 bases and J by 4 bases, with 15 bases left in between. Germline V gives CDR1 SGHDT, CDR2 YYEEEE. The CDR3 loop spans 15 amino acids. The CDR3 sequence: CASSISGSGGNTIYF. CDR3 nucleotides: TGTGCCAGCAGCATATCAGGGTCCGGGGGAAACACCATATATTTT.

The rearrangement uses TRBV11-2 and TRBJ1-6, with TRBD1 as a possible D gene (5 bases). V dropped 1 base and J dropped 7 bases, with 17 bases sitting between them. Looked up from germline, CDR1 is SGHAT and CDR2 is FQNNGV. The CDR3 spans 17 residues. In DNA form, the CDR3 reads TGTGCCAGCAGCTTAGCAGTGGTCGGGCAGGGAAATTCACCCCTCCACTTT. Its translation is CASSLAVVGQGNSPLHF.

The genes are TRBV30 and TRBJ1-3; 11 bases map to TRBD1. CDR3 length: 15 residues. Germline V gene data show CDR1 as GTSNPN and CDR2 as SVGIG (reference sequence). The J segment lost 2 bases and the V segment lost 4 bases, leaving 4 bases of the junction unmatched. CDR3 residues: CAWKEDRGPGNTIYF. As DNA, the CDR3 is TGTGCCTGGAAGGAGGACAGGGGGCCTGGAAACACCATATATTTT. Variable domain in full (rest from reference TRBV30 and TRBJ1-3): SQTIHQWPATLVQPVGSPLSLECTVEGTSNPNLYWYRQAAGRGLQLLFYSVGIGQISSEVPQNLSASRPQDRQFILSSKKLLLSDSGFYLCAWKEDRGPGNTIYFGEGSWLTVV.

This chain joins TRBV9 and TRBJ2-7; 7 bases match TRBD1. Germline V gives CDR1 SGDLS, CDR2 YYNGEE. This CDR3 spans 14 amino acids. With 3 bases clipped from V and 3 bases from J, the junction kept 6 bases outside the gene matches. The CDR3 here is CASSAGTDDYEQYF. The CDR3 region has the DNA TGTGCCAGCAGCGCCGGGACAGATGACTACGAGCAGTACTTC.